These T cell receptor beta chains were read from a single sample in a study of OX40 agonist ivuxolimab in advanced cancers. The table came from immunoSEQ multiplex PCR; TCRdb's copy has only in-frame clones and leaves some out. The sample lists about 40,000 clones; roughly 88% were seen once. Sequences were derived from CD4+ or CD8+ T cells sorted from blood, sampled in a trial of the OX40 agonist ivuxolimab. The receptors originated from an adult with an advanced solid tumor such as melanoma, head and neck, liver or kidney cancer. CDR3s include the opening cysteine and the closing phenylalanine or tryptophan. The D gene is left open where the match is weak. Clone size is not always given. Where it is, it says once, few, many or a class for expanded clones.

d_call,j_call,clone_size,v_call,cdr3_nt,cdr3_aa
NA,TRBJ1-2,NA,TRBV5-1,TGCGCCAGCAGCTTAAGACAGGCGAATAACTATGGCTACACCTTC,CASSLRQANNYGYTF
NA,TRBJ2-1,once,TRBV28,TGTGCCAGCAGTAGAACCTACAATGAGCAGTTCTTC,CASSRTYNEQFF
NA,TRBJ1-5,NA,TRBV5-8,TGTGCCAGCAGCTTGGACAGGGACATCCCTCAGCCCCAGCATTTT,CASSLDRDIPQPQHF
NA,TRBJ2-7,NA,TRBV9,TGTGCCAGCAGCGTATATCCAGAGCCATCCTACGAGCAGTACTTC,CASSVYPEPSYEQYF
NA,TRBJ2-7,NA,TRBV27,TGTGCCAGCAACTTTCCGGGGCGGGAGCAGTACTTC,CASNFPGREQYF
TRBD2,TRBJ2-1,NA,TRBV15,TGTGCCACCAGCAGTAGCGGGCGGTACAATGAGCAGTTCTTC,CATSSSGRYNEQFF
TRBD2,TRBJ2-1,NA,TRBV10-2,TGCGCCAGCAACGTAGCGGGAGGAGGTGAGCAGTTCTTC,CASNVAGGGEQFF
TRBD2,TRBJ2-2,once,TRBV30,TGTGCCTGGAGTGTATATCAGTGGGAGACTAGCGGGAGGTACACCGGGGAGCTGTTTTTT,CAWSVYQWETSGRYTGELFF
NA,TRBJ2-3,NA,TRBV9,TGTGCCAGCAGCGCAGAGAGCCACACAGATACGCAGTATTTT,CASSAESHTDTQYF
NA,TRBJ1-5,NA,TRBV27,TGTGCCAGCAGTTTAGGCAGGGGAGGCAATCAGCCCCAGCATTTT,CASSLGRGGNQPQHF
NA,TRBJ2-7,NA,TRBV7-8,TGTGCCAGCAGCTTAAAGGATCCCTGGGCACTCGCCGAGCAGTACTTC,CASSLKDPWALAEQYF
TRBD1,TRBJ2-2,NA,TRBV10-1,TGCGCCAGCAGTGCAGGGGGCACCGGGGAGCTGTTTTTT,CASSAGGTGELFF
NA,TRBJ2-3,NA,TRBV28,TGTGCCAGCAGTTTAGGTGCGTCTAGCACAGATACGCAGTATTTT,CASSLGASSTDTQYF
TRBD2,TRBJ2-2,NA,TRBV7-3,TGTGCCAGCAGCTTAACGGTAGTTCCGGGACTAGCGAACACCGGGGAGCTGTTTTTT,CASSLTVVPGLANTGELFF
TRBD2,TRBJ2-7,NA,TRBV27,TGTGCCAGCAGTTTGATAACTAGCGGGAGCCACGAGCAGTACTTC,CASSLITSGSHEQYF
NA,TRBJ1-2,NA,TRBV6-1,TGTGCCAGCAGTGAGAACACGGCCCAAATCTATGGCTACACCTTC,CASSENTAQIYGYTF
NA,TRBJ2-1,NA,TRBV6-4,TGTGCCAGCAGTGACTCGACGACTCATTCGCTGTTCTTC,CASSDSTTHSLFF
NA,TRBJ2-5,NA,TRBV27,TGTGCCAGCAGTGCCGGGACCATCCTGGGAGAGACCCAGTACTTC,CASSAGTILGETQYF
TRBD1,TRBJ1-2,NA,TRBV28,TGTGCCAGCAGTCCGGGGACAGGGGGGTATGGCTACACCTTC,CASSPGTGGYGYTF
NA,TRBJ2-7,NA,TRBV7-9,TGTGCCAGCAGCTTACTCGGGGGCTACGAGCAGTACTTC,CASSLLGGYEQYF
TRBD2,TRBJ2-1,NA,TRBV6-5,TGTGCCAGCAGTCTAGCGGCTTCCTACAATGAGCAGTTCTTC,CASSLAASYNEQFF
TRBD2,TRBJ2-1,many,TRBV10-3,TGTGCCATCAGTTACCCCCCGGGACTAGCCGCCGTGAACTACAATGAGCAGTTCTTC,CAISYPPGLAAVNYNEQFF
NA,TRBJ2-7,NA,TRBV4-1,TGCGCCAGCAGCCAAGAACTAGTCCCATACGAGCAGTACTTC,CASSQELVPYEQYF
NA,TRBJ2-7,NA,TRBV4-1,TGCGCCAGCAGCCGCGTAGGGGGGTTCTACGAGCAGTACTTC,CASSRVGGFYEQYF
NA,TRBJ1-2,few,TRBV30,TGTGCCTGGAGAGAGGCCAGTAACTATGGCTACACCTTC,CAWREASNYGYTF
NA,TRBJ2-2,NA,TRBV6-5,TGTGCCAGCAGTTATGAGTGGGGGCTCGGCGGGGAGCTGTTTTTT,CASSYEWGLGGELFF
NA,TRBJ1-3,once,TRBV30,TGTGCCTGGAGTGTGTCCTCTGGAAACACCATATATTTT,CAWSVSSGNTIYF
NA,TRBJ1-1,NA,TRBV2,TGTGCCAGCAGCCCCGGGGCTGAAGCTTTCTTT,CASSPGAEAFF
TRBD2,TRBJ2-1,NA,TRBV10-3,TGTGCCATCAGTCGATCTGAGCGGGAGGTCGACAATGAGCAGTTCTTC,CAISRSEREVDNEQFF
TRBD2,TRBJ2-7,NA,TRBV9,TGTGCCAGCAGCGCCGGGGGGGACCCCTACGAGCAGTACTTC,CASSAGGDPYEQYF
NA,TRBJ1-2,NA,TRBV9,TGTGCCAGCAGCGTAGGCGGCGATACAGGTGGCTACACCTTC,CASSVGGDTGGYTF
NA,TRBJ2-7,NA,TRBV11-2,TGTGCCAGCAGCTTATCGGCTGTGGGGCTCGAAACCTACGAGCAGTACTTC,CASSLSAVGLETYEQYF
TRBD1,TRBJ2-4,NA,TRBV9,TGTGCCAGCAGCGCCAACAGGGGGCAAAACATTCAGTACTTC,CASSANRGQNIQYF
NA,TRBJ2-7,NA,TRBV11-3,TGTGCCAGCAGCCCCCCCCAGTCCTACGAGCAGTACTTC,CASSPPQSYEQYF
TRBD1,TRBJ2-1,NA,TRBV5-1,TGCGCCAGCAGACCACCGGGACAGGGGACCTCCTACAATGAGCAGTTCTTC,CASRPPGQGTSYNEQFF